This T cell receptor (beta chain) appears in the sequencing data of a study of PD-L1 blockade in urothelial cancer. For the study at large: Each patient had 0 to 3 earlier chemotherapy regimens. Treatment start was followed by blood analysis at 3 weeks (second dose) and again at 6 weeks. Study-wide results and limits: By 3 weeks, tumor-associated blood clones had expanded more in durable-benefit patients.

Data came from immunoSEQ multiplex PCR; TCRdb stores just in-frame clones and leaves some out. Here the sample spans 50,000 to 55,000 clones, around 84% being singletons. Germline CDR1 is SGHKS and CDR2 is YYEKEE (reference sequence). This CDR3 spans 17 amino acids. V shed 4 bases and J shed 0 bases, with 16 bases lying between them. A note on this clone: Its antigen is still unknown.

Time point given: pretreatment peripheral blood. Sampling of each patient yielded between 1 and 8 specimens, collected pretreatment and on-treatment. The genes are TRBV5-5 and TRBJ2-2; tentative D call: TRBD2 (5 bases). The sequenced sample was PBMCs, obtained around atezolizumab (anti-PD-L1) treatment. This TCR came from a man in his forties or fifties with urothelial cancer. The DNA of the CDR3 is TGTGCCAGCAGCCCGGACGGATTCGGGGCGAACACCGGGGAGCTGTTTTTT. This encodes CASSPDGFGANTGELFF.